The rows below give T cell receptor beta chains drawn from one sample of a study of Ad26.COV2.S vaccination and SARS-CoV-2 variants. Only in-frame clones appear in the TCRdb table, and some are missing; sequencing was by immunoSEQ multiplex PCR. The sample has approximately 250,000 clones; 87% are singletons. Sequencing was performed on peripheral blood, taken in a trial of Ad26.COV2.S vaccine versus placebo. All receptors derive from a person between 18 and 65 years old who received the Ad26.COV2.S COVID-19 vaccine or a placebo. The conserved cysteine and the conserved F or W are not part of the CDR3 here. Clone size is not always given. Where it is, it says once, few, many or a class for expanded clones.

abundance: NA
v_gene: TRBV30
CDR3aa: AWSGASTYEQY

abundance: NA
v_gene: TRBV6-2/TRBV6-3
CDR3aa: ASSLRGTSNYGYT

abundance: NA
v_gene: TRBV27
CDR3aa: AKLQGYEQY

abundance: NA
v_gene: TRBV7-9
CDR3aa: ASQTGGQDTQY

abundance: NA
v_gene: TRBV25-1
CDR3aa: ASSERQGDTQY

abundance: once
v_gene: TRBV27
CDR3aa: ASRGTGTGNTEAF

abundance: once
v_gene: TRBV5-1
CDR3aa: ASSRGTSGNEQF

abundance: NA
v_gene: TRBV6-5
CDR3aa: ASSPPEGTQAF

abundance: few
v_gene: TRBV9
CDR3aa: ASSATPADNEQF

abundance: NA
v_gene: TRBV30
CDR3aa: AWTTGGFTDTQY

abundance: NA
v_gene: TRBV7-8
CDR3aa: ASSLTEAF

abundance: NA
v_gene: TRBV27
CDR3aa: ASSYILAPTGDEQF

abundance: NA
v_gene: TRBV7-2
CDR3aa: ASSLSGPNSPLH

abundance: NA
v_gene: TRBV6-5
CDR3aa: ASSYDGPNYGYT

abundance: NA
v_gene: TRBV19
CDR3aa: ASSWGGVDTEAF

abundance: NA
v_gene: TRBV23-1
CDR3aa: ASSQSARRAQY

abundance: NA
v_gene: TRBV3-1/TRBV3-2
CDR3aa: ASSQKAGRQETQY

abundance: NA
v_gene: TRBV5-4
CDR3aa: ASSLGTARLDTQY

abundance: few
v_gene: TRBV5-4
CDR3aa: ASSLGTSAGYT

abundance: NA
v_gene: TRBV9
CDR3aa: ASSETGDSYEQY

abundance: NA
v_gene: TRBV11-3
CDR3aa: ASSHTGLTNEKLF

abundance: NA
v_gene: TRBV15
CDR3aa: ATSRAASLGYT

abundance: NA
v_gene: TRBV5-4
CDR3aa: ASSLAGEAYNEQF

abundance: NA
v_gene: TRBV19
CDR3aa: ASSIPSGLGMNEQF

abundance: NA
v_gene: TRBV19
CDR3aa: ASSHEPRNTEAF

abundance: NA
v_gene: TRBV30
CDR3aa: AWSLGRYNEQF

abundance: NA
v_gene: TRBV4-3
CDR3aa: ASSLSTSGSRYEQF

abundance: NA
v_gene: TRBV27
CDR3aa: ASSPRGAPNYGYT

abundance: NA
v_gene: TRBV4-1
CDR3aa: ASSQGLVNEQF

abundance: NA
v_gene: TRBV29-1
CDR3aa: SVGPRGSTDTQY

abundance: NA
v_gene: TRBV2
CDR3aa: ASSDPGILNGYT

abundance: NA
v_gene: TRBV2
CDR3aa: ASSAGSSYNSPLH